This TCR beta chain stems from a study of beta chain features in type 1 diabetes. Trimming left V 5 bases short and J 8 bases short, with 18 bases between. Germline CDR1 SGHTA, CDR2 FQGNSA. This CDR3 is built from 14 residues. The isolated RNA, all of it, was reverse transcribed, so expressed TCRB transcripts were what got sequenced. Method: immunoSEQ multiplex PCR; TCRdb's copy keeps in-frame clones and lacks some. Of about 130,000 clones detected, about 8.7% appear once; the ten largest clones hold around 0.63%. Researchers reported sorting CD4+ naive, central memory, regulatory and stem cell-like memory cells via CD45RO/CCR7/CD25/CD127/CD95/CD27. Whole-study results and caveats: In the patient group, naive, central memory and Treg TCRB repertoires seemed more alike than in the healthy donor group. Type 1 diabetes patients had fewer VDJ junction insertions and more deletions.

In its sample, this clone was seen a few times. Antigen unknown. This chain uses TRBV7-2 with TRBJ1-2, with D unclear. Sequencing input: central memory CD4+ T cells from blood. This receptor was identified in a man aged 18-30 years in good health. CDR3 region: CASSTNPGEGGYTF. The DNA for the CDR3 is TGTGCCAGCAGCACAAACCCCGGGGAAGGCGGCTACACCTTC.